Below, 4 T cell receptor beta chains from the same sample are listed, as sequenced in a study of control samples from healthy donors and cancer patients. Clones were sequenced by immunoSEQ multiplex PCR, and TCRdb holds only the in-frame ones, with some missing. The sample lists some 150,000 clones, roughly 92% occurring once. Sequencing input: blood. Receptors were obtained from a man aged 40-50 years in good health.

This chain uses TRBV6-6 with TRBJ1-6; D is uncertain. From germline, CDR1 is MNHNY and CDR2 SVGAGI (reference sequence). With 10 bases removed from V and 2 bases from J, the gap between germline ends came to 15 bases. The CDR3 is 15 amino acids. The CDR3 coding sequence is TGTGCCACCTCCCTTACGGTTCCCTATAATTCACCCCTCCACTTT. Amino acid sequence: CATSLTVPYNSPLHF.

J is TRBJ1-1 and V is TRBV7-6; D gene uncertain. V was pared by 1 base and J by 0 bases, with 12 bases between. The CDR3 sequence is 16 residues long. The germline gives CDR1 SGHVS, CDR2 FNYEAQ. CDR3 sequence: CASSLEIRGMNTEAFF. In DNA form, the CDR3 reads TGTGCCAGCAGCTTAGAGATACGGGGTATGAACACTGAAGCTTTCTTT.

The V call is TRBV7-2, the J call TRBJ2-3; D perhaps matches TRBD1 (5 bases). This CDR3 contains 14 residues. Germline lookup yields CDR1 SGHTA and CDR2 FQGNSA. V was pared by 2 bases and J by 3 bases, with 9 bases between. The CDR3 here is CASSLSKGTDTQYF. CDR3 DNA: TGTGCCAGCAGCTTATCGAAGGGGACAGATACGCAGTATTTT.

The V call is TRBV19, the J call TRBJ2-3; 7 nucleotides match TRBD2. The V gene's germline CDR1 is LNHDA and CDR2 SQIVND (reference sequence). Trimming cost V 3 bases and J 1 base; bases outside gene matches: 4. The CDR3 totals 15 residues. The CDR3 spells CASSMLAAGTDTQYF. DNA for the CDR3: TGTGCCAGTAGTATGCTAGCGGCGGGCACAGATACGCAGTATTTT.